This TCR beta chain was profiled in a study of cytomegalovirus exposure and HLA in healthy donors. Study information: Membership in the Caucasian-associated ancestry cluster was found for 75% to 85% of roughly 360 genotyped donors. General study points: It was about 150 TCR beta chains that were listed as cytomegalovirus-associated. In a later analysis, compared with equally common non-associated chains, HLA-associated beta chains were more expanded. Among the CMV-associated chains, a few were confirmed in vitro as specific for CMV antigens.

This clone has more than one count but fewer than ten. The antigen is not known. Losses at the gene ends were 10 bases for V and 6 bases for J; bases not matched to a gene: 9. The CDR3 totals 13 residues. The germline V gene has CDR1 SNHLY and CDR2 FYNNEI. The PCR used 60 Vbeta and 13 Jbeta primers. The repertoire was sequenced with immunoSEQ multiplex PCR; TCRdb's copy has only in-frame clones and lacks some. This sample has 120,000 to 150,000 clones, with around two thirds found just once. This chain links TRBV2 with TRBJ1-2, with 9 bases lining up with TRBD1. The TCR comes from a woman between 18 and 30 years old in good health and CMV-seronegative. The source material was PBMCs. In DNA form, the CDR3 reads TGTGCCATCCTCAGCGGGACAGGGAATGGCTACACCTTC. Translated: CAILSGTGNGYTF.